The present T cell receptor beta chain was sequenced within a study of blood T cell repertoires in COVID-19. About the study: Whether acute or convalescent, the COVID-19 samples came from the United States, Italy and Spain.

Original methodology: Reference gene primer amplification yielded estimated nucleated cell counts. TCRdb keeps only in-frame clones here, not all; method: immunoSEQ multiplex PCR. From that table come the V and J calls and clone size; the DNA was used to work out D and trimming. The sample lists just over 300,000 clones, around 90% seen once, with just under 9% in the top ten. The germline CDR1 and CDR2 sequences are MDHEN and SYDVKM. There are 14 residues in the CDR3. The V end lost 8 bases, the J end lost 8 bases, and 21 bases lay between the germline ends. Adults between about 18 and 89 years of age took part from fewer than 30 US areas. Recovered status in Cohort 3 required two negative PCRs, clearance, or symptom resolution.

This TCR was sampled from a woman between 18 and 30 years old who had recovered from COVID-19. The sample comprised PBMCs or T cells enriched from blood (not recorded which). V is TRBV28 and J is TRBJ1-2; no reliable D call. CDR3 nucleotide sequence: TGTGCCAGCCACCCTCCCTGGTGGACGGGAGGCTACACCTTC. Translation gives CASHPPWWTGGYTF.